These 18 T cell receptor beta chains were all obtained from the same sample, sequenced in a study of blood T cell repertoires in COVID-19. Here immunoSEQ multiplex PCR was the method, and the copy in TCRdb shows in-frame clones only, minus some. Among over 200,000 clones listed, around 92% were seen once. Sequenced material: PBMCs or T cells enriched from blood (not recorded which). Receptor source: a woman in her twenties or thirties with acute COVID-19.

The rearrangement joins TRBV6-6 to TRBJ2-1, with 9 bases that match TRBD1. Germline CDR1 and CDR2: MNHNY and SVGAGI (reference sequence). V dropped 2 bases and J dropped 1; count of bases not matched to a gene: 3. The CDR3 spans 16 residues. CDR3: CASSYPGQGSYNEQFF. For the CDR3, the DNA is TGTGCCAGCAGTTACCCGGGACAGGGTTCCTACAATGAGCAGTTCTTC.

This clone came up once. The V gene is TRBV25-1, the J gene TRBJ1-6, with D possibly matching TRBD1 (5 bases). There are 17 residues in the CDR3. V lost 1 base to trimming and J lost 0 bases, with 10 bases between them. The V gene's germline CDR1 is MGHDK and CDR2 SYGVNS. The CDR3, as DNA: TGTGCCAGCAGTGAATCACAGGCTAGCTCCTATAATTCACCCCTCCACTTT. Its protein product is CASSESQASSYNSPLHF. Using reference TRBV25-1 and TRBJ1-6 for the parts outside the CDR3, the full variable domain is EADIYQTPRYLVIGTGKKITLECSQTMGHDKMYWYQQDPGMELHLIHYSYGVNSTEKGDLSSESTVSRIRTEHFPLTLESARPSHTSQYLCASSESQASSYNSPLHFGNGTRLTVT.

The V call is TRBV5-1, the J call TRBJ1-1; the D is unclear. CDR1 and CDR2 from the germline V gene are SGHRS and YFSETQ. The CDR3 runs to 14 residues. Trimming shortened V by 0 bases and J by 0 bases, and 6 bases separated the two germline ends. The CDR3 is CASSLGGMNTEAFF. CDR3 coding DNA: TGCGCCAGCAGCTTGGGCGGCATGAACACTGAAGCTTTCTTT.

The chain uses TRBV11-3 and TRBJ2-4; D gene unclear. Deletions cut 10 bases from V and 0 bases from J, with 13 bases between. Germline V lookup: CDR1 SGHNT, CDR2 YENEEA. The CDR3 has 14 amino acids. CDR3 DNA sequence: TGTGCCATCTCAGGTCCAGAAGCCAAAAACATTCAGTACTTC. It encodes CAISGPEAKNIQYF.

The sample holds a few counts of this clone. The chain has TRBV27 and TRBJ2-7; 7 bases are shared with TRBD2. The ends lost 2 bases at V and 5 bases at J; junction bases unmatched: 9. Germline CDR1 is MNHEY and CDR2 is SMNVEV (reference sequence). The CDR3 consists of 15 residues. For the CDR3, the DNA is TGTGCCAGCAGTTTAGTGGGGGGGGTTACGGACGAGCAGTACTTC. Translating gives CASSLVGGVTDEQYF.

This clone was recorded only once. The V gene is TRBV11-2, the J gene TRBJ1-4, with unresolved D. The CDR3 sequence is 14 residues long. Deletions cut 5 bases from V and 8 bases from J, with 15 bases between. CDR1 is SGHAT and CDR2 is FQNNGV in the germline V gene. This CDR3 reads CASSQTTWEEKLFF. The DNA of the CDR3 is TGTGCCAGCAGCCAGACAACTTGGGAGGAAAAACTGTTTTTT.

The chain links TRBV10-3 to TRBJ2-7, with 10 bases identical to TRBD1. The germline V gene encodes CDR1 ENHRY and CDR2 SYGVKD. There are 13 residues in the CDR3. V shed 7 bases and J 4 bases; nucleotides not matched to a gene: 4. Here the CDR3 DNA reads TGTGCCATCACCCGGACAGGGGGGTACGAGCAGTACTTC. Amino acids: CAITRTGGYEQYF.

This clone was counted once. V usage is TRBV19 and J usage is TRBJ1-6; D may be TRBD1 (5 bases). Germline CDR1 is LNHDA and CDR2 is SQIVND (reference sequence). V gave up 9 bases and J gave up 4 bases, with 10 bases separating them. The CDR3 is made up of 13 amino acids. The CDR3 region has the DNA TGTGCCAGCCAAAGGGGATATAATTCACCCCTCCACTTT. Translating gives CASQRGYNSPLHF.

The chain has TRBV9 and TRBJ1-1; D is unclear. This CDR3 is built from 13 residues. Germline V gives CDR1 SGDLS, CDR2 YYNGEE. Deletions cut 2 bases from V and 1 base from J, with 6 bases between. The CDR3 bases are TGTGCCAGCAGCGTCCGGTCGAACACTGAAGCTTTCTTT. Its translation is CASSVRSNTEAFF.

The chain has TRBV4-3 and TRBJ1-6; 8 bases are a match to TRBD1. V was clipped by 3 bases and J by 8 bases; unmatched bases: 6. CDR3 length: 15 amino acids. Germline loops: CDR1 LGHNA, CDR2 YSLEER. CDR3 DNA: TGCGCCAGCAGCCACCCCGGGACAGGAGATTCACCCCTCCACTTT. This encodes CASSHPGTGDSPLHF.

The genes are TRBV6-5 and TRBJ2-1; D is unclear. V was trimmed by 4 bases and J by 6 bases, leaving 16 bases between them. This CDR3 contains 15 residues. The V gene's germline CDR1 is MNHEY and CDR2 SVGAGI. The CDR3 DNA sequence: TGTGCCAGCAGTTCCGACTGGCTTGGATTCAATGAGCAGTTCTTC. This gives the protein CASSSDWLGFNEQFF.

The chain combines TRBV7-8 with TRBJ1-1, with D perhaps matching TRBD1 (6 bases). The CDR3 length is 13 residues. CDR1 SGHVS and CDR2 FQNEAQ come from the germline V gene. With 8 bases removed from V and 1 base from J, the gap between germline ends came to 11 bases. The CDR3 spells CASCLGANTEAFF. The CDR3 DNA reads as TGTGCCAGCTGTTTGGGGGCGAACACTGAAGCTTTCTTT.

V and J are TRBV11-2 and TRBJ1-2, with TRBD1 identical over 9 bases. This CDR3 is 15 amino acids long. V lost 4 bases to trimming and J lost 1 base; unmatched junction nucleotides: 4. Germline CDR1 and CDR2: SGHAT and FQNNGV. The CDR3 protein is CASSSAGQGNYGYTF. In nucleotides, the CDR3 is TGTGCCAGCAGCTCCGCGGGACAGGGTAACTATGGCTACACCTTC.

This chain uses TRBV6-5 with TRBJ1-2; maybe TRBD1 (5 bases). The ends were cut back, 5 bases at V and 8 bases at J, with 21 bases in the middle. The germline gives CDR1 MNHEY, CDR2 SVGAGI. This CDR3 region has 15 residues. For the CDR3, the DNA is TGTGCCAGCAGTCCAACCTGGGACGGTGCGGGGGGCTACACCTTC. Residues: CASSPTWDGAGGYTF.

The V gene is TRBV7-2, the J gene TRBJ1-3, with a weak D call TRBD1 (5 bases). Germline V gene data show CDR1 as SGHTA and CDR2 as FQGNSA. CDR3 length: 15 amino acids. V lost 3 bases and J 4 bases, leaving 13 bases between the germline ends. The CDR3 spells CASSFTRELGNTIYF. For the CDR3, the DNA is TGTGCCAGCAGCTTTACCAGGGAACTCGGAAACACCATATATTTT.

This chain connects TRBV7-2 to TRBJ2-1; D unresolved. Germline CDR1 SGHTA, CDR2 FQGNSA. V shed 1 base and J shed 8 bases, with 3 bases lying between them. The length of the CDR3 is 11 residues. DNA of the CDR3: TGTGCCAGCAGCTTAGTATATGAGCAGTTCTTC. Residues: CASSLVYEQFF.

The CDR3 here is CAISEQTTTWETQYF. The CDR3 DNA follows: TGTGCCATCAGTGAACAGACGACCACGTGGGAGACCCAGTACTTC. The V and J genes are TRBV10-3 and TRBJ2-5, with D hard to call. CDR1 and CDR2 from the germline V gene are ENHRY and SYGVKD. The CDR3 extends over 15 amino acids. Trimming took off 3 bases at V and 5 bases at J, with 16 bases between the two ends.

This clone was counted a single time. The rearrangement uses TRBV30 and TRBJ2-7; D gene ambiguous. Germline assignment: CDR1 GTSNPN and CDR2 SVGIG (reference sequence). CDR3 length: 12 amino acids. V was clipped by 5 bases and J by 2 bases, with 10 bases between them. The CDR3 here is CAWSGGPYEQYF. The CDR3 DNA sequence: TGTGCCTGGTCTGGCGGCCCCTACGAGCAGTACTTC. The full variable domain, completed using reference TRBV30 and TRBJ2-7, is SQTIHQWPATLVQPVGSPLSLECTVEGTSNPNLYWYRQAAGRGLQLLFYSVGIGQISSEVPQNLSASRPQDRQFILSSKKLLLSDSGFYLCAWSGGPYEQYFGPGTRLTVT.